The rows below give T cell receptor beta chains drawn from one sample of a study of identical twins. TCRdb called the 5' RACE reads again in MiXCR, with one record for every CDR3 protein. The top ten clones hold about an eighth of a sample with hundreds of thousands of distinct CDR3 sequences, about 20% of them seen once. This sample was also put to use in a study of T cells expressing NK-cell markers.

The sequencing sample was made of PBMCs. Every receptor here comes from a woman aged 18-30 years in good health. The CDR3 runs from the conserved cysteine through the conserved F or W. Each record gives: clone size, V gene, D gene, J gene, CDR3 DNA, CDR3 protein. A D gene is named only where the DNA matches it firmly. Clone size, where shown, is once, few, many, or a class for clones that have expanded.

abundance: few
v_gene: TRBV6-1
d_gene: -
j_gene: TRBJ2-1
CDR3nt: TGTGCCAGCGTCCGGGAAGGCTCCTACAATGAGCAGTTCTTC
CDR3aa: CASVREGSYNEQFF

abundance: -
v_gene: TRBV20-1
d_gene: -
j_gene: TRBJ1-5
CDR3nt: TGCAGTGCTACCAAAACGCGAGGGCCTTTCAATCAGCCCCAGCATTTT
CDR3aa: CSATKTRGPFNQPQHF

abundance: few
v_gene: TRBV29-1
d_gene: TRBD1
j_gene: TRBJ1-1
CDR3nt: TGCAGCGTAGACAGGGGGCCGAGCGCTGAAGCTTTCTTT
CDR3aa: CSVDRGPSAEAFF

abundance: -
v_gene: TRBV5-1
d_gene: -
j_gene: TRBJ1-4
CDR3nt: TGCGCCAGCAGCTTGGGAGCGCAAGCAACTAATGAAAAACTGTTTTTT
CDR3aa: CASSLGAQATNEKLFF

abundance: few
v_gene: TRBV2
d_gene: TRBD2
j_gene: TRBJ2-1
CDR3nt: TGTGCCAGCAGGAACCGACTAGCGGGGGGCTACAATGAGCAGTTCTTC
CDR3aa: CASRNRLAGGYNEQFF

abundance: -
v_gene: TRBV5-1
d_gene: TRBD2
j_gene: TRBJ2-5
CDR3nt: TGCGCCAGCAGCTTTGGGACTAGCGGAGAAGAGACCCAGTACTTC
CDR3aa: CASSFGTSGEETQYF

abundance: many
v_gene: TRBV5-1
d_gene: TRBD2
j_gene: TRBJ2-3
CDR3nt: TGCGCCAGCAGCCGTCCTAGCGGGGTCGGAGATACGCAGTATTTT
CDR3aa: CASSRPSGVGDTQYF

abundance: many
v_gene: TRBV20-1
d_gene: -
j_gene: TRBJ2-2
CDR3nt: TGCAGTGCTAGGGGACACGGAAACACCGGGGAGCTGTTTTTT
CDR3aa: CSARGHGNTGELFF

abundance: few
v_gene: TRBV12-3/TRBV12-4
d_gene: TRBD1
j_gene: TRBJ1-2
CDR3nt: TGTGCCAGCAGTCGGGGACAGGGGGACTATGGCTACACCTTC
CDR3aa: CASSRGQGDYGYTF

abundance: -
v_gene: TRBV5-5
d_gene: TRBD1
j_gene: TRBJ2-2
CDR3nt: TGTGCCAGCAGCCGGGGACAGGGGGCTAACACCGGGGAGCTGTTTTTT
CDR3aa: CASSRGQGANTGELFF

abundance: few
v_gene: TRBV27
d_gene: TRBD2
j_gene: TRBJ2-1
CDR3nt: TGTGCCAGCAGTTTATTCGGCCGACTAGCGGGAGAGGTAAATGAGCAGTTCTTC
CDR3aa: CASSLFGRLAGEVNEQFF

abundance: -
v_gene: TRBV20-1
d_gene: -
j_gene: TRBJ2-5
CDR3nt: TGCAGTGCTAGAGGAGATAGCGGAGGGTTCCAAGAGACCCAGTACTTC
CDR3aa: CSARGDSGGFQETQYF

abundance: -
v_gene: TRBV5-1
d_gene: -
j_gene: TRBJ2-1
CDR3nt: TGCGCCAGCAGCTTGCGAAAGGGGTCGAGCTCCTACAATGAGCAGTTCTTC
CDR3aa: CASSLRKGSSSYNEQFF

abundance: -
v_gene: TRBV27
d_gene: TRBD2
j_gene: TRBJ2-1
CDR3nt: TGTGCCAGCAGCTCAGCTCCCCCTAGCGGACACAATGAGCAGTTCTTC
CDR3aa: CASSSAPPSGHNEQFF

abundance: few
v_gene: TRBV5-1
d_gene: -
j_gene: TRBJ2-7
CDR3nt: TGCGCCAGCAGCTACCGACTCATGTCTACAGCCGAGCAGTACTTC
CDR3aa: CASSYRLMSTAEQYF

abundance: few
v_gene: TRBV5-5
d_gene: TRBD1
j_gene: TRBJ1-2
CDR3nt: TGTGCCAGCAGCCCCGGACAGGGGGAATATGGCTACACCTTC
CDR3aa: CASSPGQGEYGYTF